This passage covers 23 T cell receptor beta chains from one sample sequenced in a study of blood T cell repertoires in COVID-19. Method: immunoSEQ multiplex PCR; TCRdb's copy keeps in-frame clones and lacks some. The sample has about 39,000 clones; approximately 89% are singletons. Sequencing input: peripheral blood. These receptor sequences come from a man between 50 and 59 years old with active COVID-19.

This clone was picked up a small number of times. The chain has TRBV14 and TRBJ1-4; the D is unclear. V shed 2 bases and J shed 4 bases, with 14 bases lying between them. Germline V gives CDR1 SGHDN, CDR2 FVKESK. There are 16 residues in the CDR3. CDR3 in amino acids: CASSQRWSGNNEKLFF. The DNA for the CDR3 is TGTGCCAGCAGCCAAAGATGGTCCGGGAATAATGAAAAACTGTTTTTT.

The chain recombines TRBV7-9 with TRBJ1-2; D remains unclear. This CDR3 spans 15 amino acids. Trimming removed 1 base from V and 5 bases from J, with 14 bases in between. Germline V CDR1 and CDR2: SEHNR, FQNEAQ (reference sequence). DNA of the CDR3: TGTGCCAGCAGCTTAGTAACAGTTGGAAATTATGGCTACACCTTC. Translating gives CASSLVTVGNYGYTF.

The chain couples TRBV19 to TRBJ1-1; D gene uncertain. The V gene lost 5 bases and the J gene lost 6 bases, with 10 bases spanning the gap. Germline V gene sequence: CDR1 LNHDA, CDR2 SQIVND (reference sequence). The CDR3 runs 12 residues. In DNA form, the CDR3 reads TGTGCCAGTAGTTCATCAGGCCCTGAAGCTTTCTTT. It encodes CASSSSGPEAFF.

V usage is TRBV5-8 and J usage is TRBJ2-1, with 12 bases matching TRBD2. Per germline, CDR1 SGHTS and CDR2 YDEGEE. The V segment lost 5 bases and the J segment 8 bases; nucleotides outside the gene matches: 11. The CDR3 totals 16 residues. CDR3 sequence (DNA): TGTGCCAGCAGGCGACTAGCGGGAGTCCTCGGGCATGAGCAGTTCTTC. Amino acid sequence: CASRRLAGVLGHEQFF.

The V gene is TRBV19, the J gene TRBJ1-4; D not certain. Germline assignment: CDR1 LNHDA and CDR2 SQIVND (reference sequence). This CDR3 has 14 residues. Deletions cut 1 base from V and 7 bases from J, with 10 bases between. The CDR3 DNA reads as TGTGCCAGTAGTATAGGTCCGCGGCCTGAAAAACTGTTTTTT. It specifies CASSIGPRPEKLFF. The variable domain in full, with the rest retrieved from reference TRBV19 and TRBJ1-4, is DGGITQSPKYLFRKEGQNVTLSCEQNLNHDAMYWYRQDPGQGLRLIYYSQIVNDFQKGDIAEGYSVSREKKESFPLTVTSAQKNPTAFYLCASSIGPRPEKLFFGSGTQLSVL.

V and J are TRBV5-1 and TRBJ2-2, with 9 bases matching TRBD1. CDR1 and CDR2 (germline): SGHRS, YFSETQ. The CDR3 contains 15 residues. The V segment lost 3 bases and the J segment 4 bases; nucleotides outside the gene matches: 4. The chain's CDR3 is CASSSGQGSTGELFF. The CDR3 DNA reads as TGCGCCAGCAGCTCGGGACAGGGAAGCACCGGGGAGCTGTTTTTT.

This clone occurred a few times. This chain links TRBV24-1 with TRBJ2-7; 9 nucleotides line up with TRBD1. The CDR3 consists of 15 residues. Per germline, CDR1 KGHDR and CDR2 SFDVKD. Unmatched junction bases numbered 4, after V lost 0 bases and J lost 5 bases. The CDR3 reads CATSDLGTGRHEQYF. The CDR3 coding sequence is TGTGCCACCAGTGATTTGGGGACAGGGCGTCACGAGCAGTACTTC.

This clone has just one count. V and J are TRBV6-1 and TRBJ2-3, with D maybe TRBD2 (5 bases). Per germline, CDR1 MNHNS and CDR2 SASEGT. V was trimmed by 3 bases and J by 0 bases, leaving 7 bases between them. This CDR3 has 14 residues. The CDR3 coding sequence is TGTGCCAGCAGTGAGGGAGTTAGCACAGATACGCAGTATTTT. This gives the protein CASSEGVSTDTQYF.

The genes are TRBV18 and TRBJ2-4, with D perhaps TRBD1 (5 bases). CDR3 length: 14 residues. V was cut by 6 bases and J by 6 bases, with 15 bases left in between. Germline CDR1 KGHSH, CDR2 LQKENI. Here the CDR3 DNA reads TGTGCCAGCTCTCCAAGGCAGGGAAGAAACATTCAGTACTTC. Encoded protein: CASSPRQGRNIQYF.

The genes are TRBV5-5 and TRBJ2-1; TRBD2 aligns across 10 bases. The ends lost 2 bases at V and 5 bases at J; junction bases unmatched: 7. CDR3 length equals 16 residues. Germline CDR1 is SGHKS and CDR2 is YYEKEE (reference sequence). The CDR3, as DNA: TGTGCCAGCAGCTTATCCTCTAGCGGGGGTGACAATGAGCAGTTCTTC. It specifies CASSLSSSGGDNEQFF.

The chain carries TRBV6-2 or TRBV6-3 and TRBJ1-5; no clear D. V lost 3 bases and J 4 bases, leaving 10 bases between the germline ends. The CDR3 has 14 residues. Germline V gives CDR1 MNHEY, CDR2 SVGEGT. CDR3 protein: CASSYTLANQPQHF. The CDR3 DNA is TGTGCCAGCAGTTATACCTTAGCGAATCAGCCCCAGCATTTT.

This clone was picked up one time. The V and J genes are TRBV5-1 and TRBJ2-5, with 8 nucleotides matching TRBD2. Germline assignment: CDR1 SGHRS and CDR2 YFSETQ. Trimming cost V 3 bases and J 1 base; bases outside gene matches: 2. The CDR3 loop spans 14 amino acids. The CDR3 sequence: CASSSTSGQETQYF. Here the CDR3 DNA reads TGCGCCAGCAGCTCTACTAGCGGCCAAGAGACCCAGTACTTC.

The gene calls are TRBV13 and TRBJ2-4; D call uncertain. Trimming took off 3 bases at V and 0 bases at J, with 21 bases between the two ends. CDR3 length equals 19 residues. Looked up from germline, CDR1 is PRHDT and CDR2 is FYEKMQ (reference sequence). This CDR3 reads CASSFRCLVVRIAKNIQYF. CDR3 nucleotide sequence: TGTGCCAGCAGCTTCCGGTGTCTCGTCGTTCGTATAGCCAAAAACATTCAGTACTTC.

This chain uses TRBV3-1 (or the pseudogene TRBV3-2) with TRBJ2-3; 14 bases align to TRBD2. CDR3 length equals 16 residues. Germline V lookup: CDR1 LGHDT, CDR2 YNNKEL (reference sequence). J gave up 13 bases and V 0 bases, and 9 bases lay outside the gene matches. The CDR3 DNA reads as TGTGCCAGCAGCCAAGACCCCGGGACTAGCGGGAGCGGAAAGTATTTT. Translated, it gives CASSQDPGTSGSGKYF.

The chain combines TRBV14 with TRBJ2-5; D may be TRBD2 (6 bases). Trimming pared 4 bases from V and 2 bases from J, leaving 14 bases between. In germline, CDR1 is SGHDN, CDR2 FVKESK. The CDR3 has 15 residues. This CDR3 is CASSPTTGGQETQYF. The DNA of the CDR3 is TGTGCCAGCAGCCCTACCACTGGGGGGCAAGAGACCCAGTACTTC.

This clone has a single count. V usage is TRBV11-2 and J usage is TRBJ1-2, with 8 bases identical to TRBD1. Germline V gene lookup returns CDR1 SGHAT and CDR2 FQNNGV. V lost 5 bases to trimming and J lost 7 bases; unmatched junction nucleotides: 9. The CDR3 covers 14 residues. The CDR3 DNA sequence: TGTGCCAGCAGCCAGAGCCAGGGGGCGGGTGGCTACACCTTC. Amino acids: CASSQSQGAGGYTF. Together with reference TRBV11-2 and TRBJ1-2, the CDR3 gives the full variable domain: EAGVAQSPRYKIIEKRQSVAFWCNPISGHATLYWYQQILGQGPKLLIQFQNNGVVDDSQLPKDRFSAERLKGVDSTLKIQPAKLEDSAVYLCASSQSQGAGGYTFGSGTRLTVV.

DNA for the CDR3: TGTGCCAGCAGCTTGGGCAGGGGCCTCTACAATGAGCAGTTCTTC. Amino acid sequence: CASSLGRGLYNEQFF. This chain links TRBV7-9 with TRBJ2-1, with TRBD1 as a possible D gene (6 bases). The CDR3 is made up of 15 amino acids. Germline CDR1 is SEHNR and CDR2 is FQNEAQ (reference sequence). V was pared by 3 bases and J by 3 bases, with 12 bases between. Drawing the rest from reference TRBV7-9 and TRBJ2-1, the complete variable domain is DTGVSQNPRHKITKRGQNVTFRCDPISEHNRLYWYRQTLGQGPEFLTYFQNEAQLEKSRLLSDRFSAERPKGSFSTLEIQRTEQGDSAMYLCASSLGRGLYNEQFFGPGTRLTVL.

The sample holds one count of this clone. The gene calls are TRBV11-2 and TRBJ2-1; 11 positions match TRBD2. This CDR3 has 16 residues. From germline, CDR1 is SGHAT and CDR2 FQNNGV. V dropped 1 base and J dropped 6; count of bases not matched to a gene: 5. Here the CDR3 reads CASSLVASGRPNEQFF. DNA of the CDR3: TGTGCCAGCAGCTTAGTAGCTAGCGGGAGGCCCAATGAGCAGTTCTTC.

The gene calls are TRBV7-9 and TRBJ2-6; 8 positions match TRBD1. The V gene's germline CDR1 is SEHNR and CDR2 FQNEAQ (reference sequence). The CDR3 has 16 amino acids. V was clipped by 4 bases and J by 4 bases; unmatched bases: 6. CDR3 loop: CASSSYRGSGANVLTF. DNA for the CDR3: TGTGCCAGCAGCTCGTACAGGGGGTCCGGGGCCAACGTCCTGACTTTC.

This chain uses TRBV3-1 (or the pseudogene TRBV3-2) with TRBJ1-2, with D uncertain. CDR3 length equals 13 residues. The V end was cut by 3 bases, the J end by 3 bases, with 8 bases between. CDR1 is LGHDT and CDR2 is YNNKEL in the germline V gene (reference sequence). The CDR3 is CASSQAVYYGYTF. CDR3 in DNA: TGTGCCAGCAGCCAGGCAGTATACTATGGCTACACCTTC.

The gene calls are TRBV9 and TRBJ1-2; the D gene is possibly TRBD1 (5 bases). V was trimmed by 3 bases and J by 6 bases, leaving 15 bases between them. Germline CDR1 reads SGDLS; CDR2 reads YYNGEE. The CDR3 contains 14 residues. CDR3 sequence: CASSGRGETDGYTF. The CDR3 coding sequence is TGTGCCAGCAGCGGCCGAGGAGAGACAGATGGCTACACCTTC.

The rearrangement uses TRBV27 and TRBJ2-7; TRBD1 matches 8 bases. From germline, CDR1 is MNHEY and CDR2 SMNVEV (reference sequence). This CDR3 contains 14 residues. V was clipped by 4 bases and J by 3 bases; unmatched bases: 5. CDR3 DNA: TGTGCCAGCAGTTCGACAGGGGCAGGCTACGAGCAGTACTTC. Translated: CASSSTGAGYEQYF.

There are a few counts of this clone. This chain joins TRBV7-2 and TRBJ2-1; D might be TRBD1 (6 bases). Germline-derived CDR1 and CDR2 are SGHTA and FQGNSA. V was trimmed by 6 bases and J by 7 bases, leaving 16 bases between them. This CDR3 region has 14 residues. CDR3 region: CASSPGTSLNEQFF. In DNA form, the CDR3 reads TGTGCCAGCAGTCCTGGGACATCTTTAAATGAGCAGTTCTTC.